Detailed here is one T cell receptor beta chain. Each CDR3 protein gets one entry after TCRdb re-called the RT-PCR reads with MiXCR. The data contain about half a million distinct CDR3 sequences, 25% of them seen just once; the ten biggest clones take up 1.5% to 2%. These data come from a study of response to subunit inactivated influenza vaccine. The length of the CDR3 is 17 residues. The V gene end was trimmed by 5 bases and the J gene end by 2 bases; junction bases not matched to a gene: 13. The sample was CD4+ T cells sorted from PBMCs, taken more than 4 days after vaccination. This sequence originates from a man between 50 and 59 years old who received an inactivated influenza vaccine. The chain has TRBV12-3 or TRBV12-4 and TRBJ1-1; 8 bases line up with TRBD1. This CDR3 is CASSTRPGTGDNTEAFF. The CDR3 nucleotides read TGTGCCAGCAGTACCCGTCCCGGGACAGGCGATAACACTGAAGCTTTCTTT.